This T cell receptor (beta chain) was sequenced during a study of T cell changes during pregnancy in multiple sclerosis. As for this clone: Distinct nucleotide sequences in the sample also encode this CDR3.

Some clones are missing from TCRdb's copy, which holds only in-frame ones; the method was immunoSEQ multiplex PCR. The repertoire has about 18,000 clones, more than 75% of them found once; the top ten carry 7.5% to 10%. Germline V CDR1 and CDR2: SGHRS, YFSETQ. CDR3 length: 14 residues. Trimming took off 1 base at V and 1 base at J, with 8 bases between the two ends. The sample consisted of CD8+ T cells from peripheral blood mononuclear cells, taken after pregnancy. The chain carries TRBV5-1 and TRBJ1-1, with D possibly TRBD1 on 5 matching bases. The sequence was obtained from a female donor with multiple sclerosis, enrolled in a pregnancy study. The CDR3 here is CASSLWGGNTEAFF. The CDR3 bases are TGCGCCAGCAGCTTGTGGGGCGGGAACACTGAAGCTTTCTTT. The entire variable domain, with the rest obtained from reference TRBV5-1 and TRBJ1-1, is as follows: KAGVTQTPRYLIKTRGQQVTLSCSPISGHRSVSWYQQTPGQGLQFLFEYFSETQRNKGNFPGRFSGRQFSNSRSEMNVSTLELGDSALYLCASSLWGGNTEAFFGQGTRLTVV.